One and the same sample provided the 10 T cell receptor beta chains below, sequenced in a study of blood T cell repertoires in COVID-19. Some clones are missing from TCRdb's copy, which holds only in-frame ones; the method was immunoSEQ multiplex PCR. This sample yields some 290,000 clones, of which 90% are seen a single time; 0.95% to 1.3% belongs to the top ten. The sequenced material came from peripheral blood. These receptors were collected from a middle-aged woman with COVID-19, enrolled during active disease.

This sequence joins TRBV7-9 and TRBJ2-5; 10 bases map to TRBD2. The trim removed 5 bases at V and 5 bases at J, leaving 8 bases unmatched. The CDR3 consists of 15 residues. CDR1 is SEHNR, CDR2 FQNEAQ, per germline (reference sequence). DNA for the CDR3: TGTGCCAGCAGCACTTCTAGCGGGAGAGTCGAGACCCAGTACTTC. This codes for CASSTSSGRVETQYF.

This clone was counted at least ten times. V usage is TRBV4-3 and J usage is TRBJ2-7; 11 bases are a match to TRBD1. Germline-derived CDR1 and CDR2 are LGHNA and YSLEER. V lost 1 base, J lost 3 bases, and 5 bases stayed unmatched. This CDR3 spans 16 amino acids. The CDR3, as DNA: TGCGCCAGCAGCCAAGCAACCGGGACAGGGGGCTACGAGCAGTACTTC. Translation: CASSQATGTGGYEQYF.

Concerning this clone: Germline is not matched at one junction end, which may reflect a read error. The chain joins TRBV19 to TRBJ2-4; 9 nucleotides agree with TRBD1. The CDR3 is 13 amino acids. The V gene's germline CDR1 is LNHDA and CDR2 SQIVND (reference sequence). The CDR3 is CASSRPGQGPVNF. CDR3 sequence (DNA): TGTGCCAGTAGTCGTCCGGGACAGGGTCCCGTAAACTTC. Full variable domain (missing parts from reference TRBV19 and TRBJ2-4): DGGITQSPKYLFRKEGQNVTLSCEQNLNHDAMYWYRQDPGQGLRLIYYSQIVNDFQKGDIAEGYSVSREKKESFPLTVTSAQKNPTAFYLCASSRPGQGPVNFGAGTRLSVL.

The chain carries TRBV30 and TRBJ1-1; perhaps TRBD1 as D (5 bases). Between the trimmed V and J ends, which lost 2 bases and 1 base, there was a span of 20 bases. Germline loops: CDR1 GTSNPN, CDR2 SVGIG (reference sequence). The CDR3 is 17 amino acids. CDR3 coding DNA: TGTGCCTGGAGTCCTCCCAGGGCCCGGGCAGGGAACACTGAAGCTTTCTTT. This codes for CAWSPPRARAGNTEAFF.

This clone came up once. This chain uses TRBV19 with TRBJ2-2, with 8 bases that match TRBD1. The CDR3 has 14 residues. Germline V gives CDR1 LNHDA, CDR2 SQIVND (reference sequence). The junction had 8 bases not matched to a gene; V was cut back by 9 bases and J by 5 bases. The CDR3 coding sequence is TGTGCCAGCCAGCCTGACAGGGGTACCGGGGAGCTGTTTTTT. This sequence encodes CASQPDRGTGELFF. Based on the CDR3 plus reference TRBV19 and TRBJ2-2, the full variable domain is DGGITQSPKYLFRKEGQNVTLSCEQNLNHDAMYWYRQDPGQGLRLIYYSQIVNDFQKGDIAEGYSVSREKKESFPLTVTSAQKNPTAFYLCASQPDRGTGELFFGEGSRLTVL.

This clone was observed a single time. The rearrangement links TRBV5-4 to TRBJ1-2, with D tentatively TRBD1 (5 bases). CDR3 length: 13 amino acids. Germline lookup yields CDR1 SGHNT and CDR2 YYREEE (reference sequence). Trimming pared 3 bases from V and 5 bases from J, leaving 11 bases between. CDR3 coding DNA: TGTGCCAGCAGCTCTTGGGGGGAATATGGCTACACCTTC. Translating gives CASSSWGEYGYTF.

The chain uses TRBV10-1 and TRBJ1-1; perhaps TRBD1 as D (5 bases). The CDR3 contains 13 residues. Trimming took 7 bases from V and 5 from J, leaving 14 bases between them. CDR1 and CDR2 (germline): WNHNN, SYGVQD (reference sequence). The CDR3 DNA reads as TGCGCCAGCAAAGAGGGGAGGGCGACTGAAGCTTTCTTT. Translated: CASKEGRATEAFF.

The chain couples TRBV7-9 to TRBJ2-2; perhaps TRBD2 as D (7 bases). Germline assignment: CDR1 SEHNR and CDR2 FQNEAQ (reference sequence). This CDR3 spans 16 amino acids. V was shortened by 3 bases and J by 3 bases, with 14 bases between the two germline ends. As DNA, the CDR3 is TGTGCCAGCAGCTTCCCTAGGGAGGGGGACACCGGGGAGCTGTTTTTT. The encoded protein is CASSFPREGDTGELFF.

The V gene is TRBV28, the J gene TRBJ1-2; D is undetermined. The CDR3 sequence is 14 residues long. CDR1 is MDHEN and CDR2 is SYDVKM in the germline V gene. The V gene lost 2 bases and the J gene lost 8 bases, with 15 bases spanning the gap. In DNA, the CDR3 is TGTGCCAGCAGTTTAGTTTCGGGAAGAGAAGGCTACACCTTC. As protein: CASSLVSGREGYTF.

The table lists this clone with a few counts. The CDR3 loop reads CASSLVQGDTEAFF. The DNA for the CDR3 is TGTGCCAGCAGCCTCGTACAGGGAGATACTGAAGCTTTCTTT. V and J are TRBV6-5 and TRBJ1-1, with a tentative D call TRBD1 (6 bases). This CDR3 has 14 amino acids. The V end lost 6 bases, the J end lost 5 bases, and 16 bases lay between the germline ends. Germline CDR1 is MNHEY and CDR2 is SVGAGI.